This TCR beta chain appears in the sequencing data of a study of radiotherapy plus CTLA-4 blockade in lung cancer. At the level of the study: Objective responses were seen in 18% of patients, disease control in over 25%. Overall study results and limits: Following radiotherapy plus ipilimumab, tumor-derived TCR clones expanded in the blood.

Measured with immunoSEQ multiplex PCR; TCRdb has only the in-frame clones, and not every one. Of 62,000 or so clones listed, around three quarters are singletons. V dropped 0 bases and J dropped 4 bases, with 9 bases sitting between them. The CDR3 consists of 14 residues. CDR1 and CDR2 from the germline V gene are KGHSH and LQKENI. Focal radiation with ipilimumab CTLA-4 blockade was given to patients with chemo-refractory metastatic non-small-cell lung cancer. Remarks on this clone: Its antigen is not identified.

The TCR sequence derives from a human donor with non-small cell lung cancer who had a complete response to radiotherapy plus ipilimumab. The chain has TRBV18 and TRBJ1-2, with a weak D call TRBD1 (6 bases). The material was peripheral blood, obtained from a patient treated with radiotherapy plus ipilimumab. The CDR3 DNA reads TGTGCCAGCTCACCACCGGACAGCTTCTATGGCTACACCTTC. Protein sequence: CASSPPDSFYGYTF.